This is a list of T cell receptor beta chains from one sample in a study of CD8+ T cells in alopecia areata. Here immunoSEQ multiplex PCR was the method, and the copy in TCRdb shows in-frame clones only, minus some. The data hold 15,000 to 20,000 clones, with 50% to 60% observed a single time. The sequencing here drew on skin, taken at week 4, from a patient treated with tofacitinib. The receptors come from a human donor with alopecia areata. The conserved cysteine and the conserved F or W are not part of the CDR3 here.

J gene: TRBJ1-1
V gene: TRBV11-1
CDR3 protein: ASRLDRVDTEAF

J gene: TRBJ2-2
V gene: TRBV28
CDR3 protein: ASSLAGEVTGELF

J gene: TRBJ2-5
V gene: TRBV6-5
CDR3 protein: ASSPRGPLPQY

J gene: TRBJ1-2
V gene: TRBV7-2
CDR3 protein: ASSSGVKRRADGYT

J gene: TRBJ1-4
V gene: TRBV29-1
CDR3 protein: SALGQYNEKLF

J gene: TRBJ1-2
V gene: TRBV7-3
CDR3 protein: ASSLDYPGQGNGYT

J gene: TRBJ2-3
V gene: TRBV5-6
CDR3 protein: ASLLAGGPSTDTQY

J gene: TRBJ2-5
V gene: TRBV7-9
CDR3 protein: ASRKRGNLTEETQY

J gene: TRBJ2-7
V gene: TRBV7-8
CDR3 protein: ASSQGFGEQY

J gene: TRBJ1-2
V gene: TRBV27
CDR3 protein: ASSSQWAGWNYGYT

J gene: TRBJ2-4
V gene: TRBV7-6
CDR3 protein: ASSLAPGANNRIAKNIQY

J gene: TRBJ2-7
V gene: TRBV6-1
CDR3 protein: ASNKQGKPYEQY

J gene: TRBJ2-5
V gene: TRBV5-1
CDR3 protein: ASSLAGQQETQY

J gene: TRBJ2-3
V gene: TRBV7-2
CDR3 protein: ASSPKSELTDTQY

J gene: TRBJ2-7
V gene: TRBV7-2
CDR3 protein: ASSYKEGEQY

J gene: TRBJ1-2
V gene: TRBV5-1
CDR3 protein: ASSLDPTPNYGYT

J gene: TRBJ2-5
V gene: TRBV6-1
CDR3 protein: ASLLGGQYQETQY

J gene: TRBJ1-2
V gene: TRBV18
CDR3 protein: ASSPVGQGGYGYT

J gene: TRBJ2-1
V gene: TRBV2
CDR3 protein: ASIFGSGNEQF

J gene: TRBJ2-1
V gene: TRBV7-2
CDR3 protein: ASSFGRSSYNEQF

J gene: TRBJ1-2
V gene: TRBV6-1
CDR3 protein: ASAGEGGYT

J gene: TRBJ2-3
V gene: TRBV27
CDR3 protein: ASSRPRDRLSTDTQY

J gene: TRBJ2-7
V gene: TRBV28
CDR3 protein: ASSLNTGEDEQY

J gene: TRBJ2-1
V gene: TRBV6-1
CDR3 protein: ASSFGLPNNEQF

J gene: TRBJ2-1
V gene: TRBV15
CDR3 protein: ASRDSSYNEQF

J gene: NA
V gene: TRBV29-1
CDR3 protein: SVGSRGLSYEQY

J gene: TRBJ1-6
V gene: TRBV7-3
CDR3 protein: ASSVPDRFNSPLH

J gene: TRBJ1-2
V gene: TRBV6-6
CDR3 protein: ASILIQGNYGYT

J gene: TRBJ1-1
V gene: TRBV6-1
CDR3 protein: ASRDLQPAAF

J gene: TRBJ1-2
V gene: TRBV5-6
CDR3 protein: ASSLEIEGELNYGYT

J gene: TRBJ1-3
V gene: TRBV18
CDR3 protein: ASSYSTGEGSGNTIY

J gene: TRBJ2-7
V gene: TRBV6-1
CDR3 protein: ASRYTYEQY

J gene: TRBJ2-5
V gene: TRBV5-4
CDR3 protein: ASSYPGTGLETQY

J gene: TRBJ2-1
V gene: TRBV29-1
CDR3 protein: SAGHGYPGEGNEQF

J gene: TRBJ1-5
V gene: TRBV7-4
CDR3 protein: ASSAPGRGVFASNQPQH

J gene: TRBJ1-2
V gene: TRBV18
CDR3 protein: ASSPIKGQPLDGYT

J gene: TRBJ2-3
V gene: TRBV7-8
CDR3 protein: ASSLAVGGFETDTQY

J gene: TRBJ1-6
V gene: TRBV30
CDR3 protein: AWSPQQGSPLH

J gene: TRBJ2-3
V gene: TRBV28
CDR3 protein: ASTAGLAHLY

J gene: TRBJ1-4
V gene: TRBV5-1
CDR3 protein: ASSSISNREELF

J gene: TRBJ1-2
V gene: TRBV28
CDR3 protein: ASSLYRDPYGYT

J gene: TRBJ2-7
V gene: TRBV11-2
CDR3 protein: ASSSTTGADYEQY

J gene: TRBJ1-5
V gene: TRBV6-5
CDR3 protein: ASGNQPQH

J gene: TRBJ2-3
V gene: TRBV5-4
CDR3 protein: ASSLIGGPTDTQY

J gene: TRBJ2-1
V gene: TRBV29-1
CDR3 protein: SVDAGLAGFSYNEQF

J gene: TRBJ1-1
V gene: TRBV7-9
CDR3 protein: ASSLVQGGSEAF